A selection of T cell receptor beta chains follows, all from one sample in a study of blood T cell repertoires in COVID-19. Here immunoSEQ multiplex PCR was the method, and the copy in TCRdb shows in-frame clones only, minus some. The repertoire consists of a few hundred thousand clones, with more than 85% occurring once and the leading ten covering about 1.5%. The sample taken for sequencing was PBMCs or T cells enriched from blood (not recorded which). The receptors originated from a woman in her forties or fifties who had recovered from COVID-19. The CDR3 runs from the conserved cysteine through the conserved F or W. D genes are given only for firm matches. A row's size may be missing; if present it is once, few, many or a size class.

v_call,clone_size,d_call,j_call,cdr3_aa,cdr3_nt
TRBV10-3,NA,NA,TRBJ1-5,CAISGEFNQPQHF,TGTGCCATCAGCGGGGAATTCAATCAGCCCCAGCATTTT
TRBV28,NA,TRBD1,TRBJ2-7,CASSSPGQGAYEQYF,TGTGCCAGCAGTTCACCGGGACAGGGGGCTTACGAGCAGTACTTC
TRBV7-8,NA,NA,TRBJ1-2,CASSLGQPGLPNYGYTF,TGTGCCAGCAGCTTAGGCCAGCCGGGACTTCCCAACTATGGCTACACCTTC
TRBV12-5,NA,TRBD2,TRBJ2-3,CASGLVRGGAGTDTQYF,TGTGCTAGTGGTTTGGTACGGGGGGGAGCGGGCACAGATACGCAGTATTTT
TRBV9,NA,TRBD2,TRBJ2-2,CASSPRLAGVDTGELFF,TGTGCCAGCAGCCCACGACTAGCGGGAGTGGATACCGGGGAGCTGTTTTTT
TRBV27,NA,TRBD2,TRBJ2-1,CASRIGGRLAGGWFF,TGTGCCAGCAGGATCGGGGGACGGCTAGCGGGAGGTTGGTTCTTC
TRBV4-1,NA,NA,TRBJ2-3,CASSRLTVSTDTQYF,TGCGCCAGCAGCCGATTAACAGTAAGCACAGATACGCAGTATTTT
TRBV28,once,TRBD2,TRBJ2-7,CASSRLAVTYEQYF,TGTGCCAGCAGCCGACTAGCCGTTACCTACGAGCAGTACTTC
TRBV12-3/TRBV12-4,NA,NA,TRBJ2-1,CASSLATPKEQFF,TGTGCCAGCAGTTTGGCAACGCCGAAGGAGCAGTTCTTC
TRBV2,NA,NA,TRBJ1-6,CASSEALESSPLHF,TGTGCCAGCAGTGAAGCGCTTGAGTCTTCACCCCTCCACTTT
TRBV5-6,NA,TRBD1,TRBJ2-7,CASSFYFLGQDSYEQYF,TGTGCCAGCAGCTTCTATTTTCTGGGACAGGACTCCTACGAGCAGTACTTC
TRBV6-2/TRBV6-3,NA,NA,TRBJ1-1,CASSYGLYEAFF,TGTGCCAGCAGTTACGGACTCTATGAAGCTTTCTTT
TRBV6-5,NA,TRBD2,TRBJ2-2,CASKGLAGPTGELFF,TGTGCCAGCAAGGGCCTAGCGGGCCCCACCGGGGAGCTGTTTTTT
TRBV9,few,NA,TRBJ1-3,CASSVDRANSGNTIYF,TGTGCCAGCAGCGTAGACAGGGCAAACTCTGGAAACACCATATATTTT
TRBV28,once,TRBD2,TRBJ2-5,CASIPHAGRAGETQYF,TGTGCCAGCATCCCCCATGCCGGGAGGGCCGGAGAGACCCAGTACTTC
TRBV10-3,once,TRBD1,TRBJ2-1,CAIRLDRGGEQFF,TGTGCCATCAGGCTCGACAGGGGAGGTGAGCAGTTCTTC
TRBV25-1,NA,NA,TRBJ1-2,CASTHRDSPYYGYTF,TGTGCCAGCACCCACAGGGATAGCCCTTACTATGGCTACACCTTC
TRBV20-1,NA,NA,TRBJ2-7,CSASFPGSSYEQYF,TGCAGTGCTAGTTTCCCCGGGAGCTCCTACGAGCAGTACTTC
TRBV18,NA,TRBD2,TRBJ2-3,CASSPGLAGDTQYF,TGTGCCAGCTCACCTGGACTAGCCGGGGATACGCAGTATTTT
TRBV18,few,NA,TRBJ2-7,CASSPSAQGAWNEQYF,TGTGCCAGCTCACCATCGGCCCAGGGCGCATGGAACGAGCAGTACTTC
TRBV28,NA,NA,TRBJ2-1,CASRVGGPTPDEQFF,TGTGCCAGCAGAGTAGGGGGACCAACCCCGGATGAGCAGTTCTTC
TRBV5-1,NA,NA,TRBJ1-1,CASSMDSVGDTEAFF,TGCGCCAGCAGTATGGACAGCGTCGGAGACACTGAAGCTTTCTTT
TRBV28,NA,TRBD1,TRBJ1-4,CASSLSILQGANEKLFF,TGTGCCAGCAGTCTCTCAATATTACAGGGGGCTAATGAAAAACTGTTTTTT
TRBV14,once,NA,TRBJ2-5,CASSQAQQETQYF,TGTGCCAGCAGCCAAGCACAACAAGAGACCCAGTACTTC
TRBV7-7,once,NA,TRBJ2-2,CASSLGPLTPGELFF,TGTGCTAGCAGCTTAGGCCCCCTAACCCCCGGGGAGCTGTTTTTT
TRBV9,NA,NA,TRBJ1-4,CASSDGQRRMEKLFF,TGTGCCAGCAGCGACGGACAGAGGAGGATGGAAAAACTGTTTTTT
TRBV28,NA,TRBD2,TRBJ2-1,CASRSGDNEQFF,TGTGCCAGCAGGAGCGGGGATAATGAGCAGTTCTTC
TRBV18,NA,NA,TRBJ2-1,CASSPSANRNNEQFF,TGTGCCAGCTCACCATCGGCGAACAGAAACAATGAGCAGTTCTTC
TRBV27,NA,TRBD2,TRBJ2-1,CASRSRPGLAGDEQFF,TGTGCCAGCAGAAGTCGACCGGGACTAGCGGGCGACGAGCAGTTCTTC
TRBV3-1/TRBV3-2,NA,TRBD1,TRBJ2-7,CASSQGDRGTYEQYF,TGTGCCAGCAGCCAAGGGGACAGGGGAACCTACGAGCAGTACTTC
TRBV1,NA,NA,TRBJ1-5,CTSSQDWPQAGSNQPQHF,TGCACCAGCAGCCAAGATTGGCCCCAGGCAGGCAGCAATCAGCCCCAGCATTTT
TRBV7-9,NA,TRBD2,TRBJ2-1,CASHPGVASGSFLSNEQFF,TGTGCCAGCCACCCCGGGGTGGCTAGCGGGAGTTTCCTGAGCAATGAGCAGTTCTTC
TRBV7-8,NA,NA,TRBJ1-1,CASSLRGTMNTEAFF,TGTGCCAGCAGCTTAAGGGGCACGATGAACACTGAAGCTTTCTTT
TRBV5-4,NA,NA,TRBJ1-1,CASTVGPGGGTEAFF,TGTGCCAGCACCGTAGGTCCCGGGGGTGGGACTGAAGCTTTCTTT
TRBV5-6,NA,NA,TRBJ2-7,CASSSRAVKTRYEQYF,TGTGCCAGCAGCTCGAGGGCCGTGAAGACCCGATACGAGCAGTACTTC
TRBV4-1,NA,TRBD2,TRBJ2-5,CASSQVASGSDQYF,TGCGCCAGCAGCCAAGTTGCTAGCGGGTCAGACCAGTACTTC
TRBV7-9,NA,NA,TRBJ1-2,CASSLSVGSNYGYTF,TGTGCCAGCAGCTTATCCGTCGGGTCTAACTATGGCTACACCTTC
TRBV28,NA,TRBD2,TRBJ2-5,CASSGAGVGETQYF,TGTGCCAGCAGTGGGGCGGGAGTTGGTGAGACCCAGTACTTC
TRBV4-2,NA,TRBD2,TRBJ2-1,CASSQGLLAAYNEQFF,TGTGCCAGCAGCCAAGGCTTACTAGCGGCTTACAATGAGCAGTTCTTC
TRBV7-8,NA,TRBD1,TRBJ1-2,CASSLSQGDYGYTF,TGTGCCAGCAGCTTATCACAGGGGGACTATGGCTACACCTTC
TRBV5-1,NA,NA,TRBJ2-1,CASSIRQRPSIGDEQFF,TGCGCCAGCAGCATAAGACAGCGCCCAAGCATCGGCGATGAGCAGTTCTTC
TRBV7-9,NA,NA,TRBJ1-3,CASSSQSGNTIYF,TGTGCCAGCAGCTCCCAGTCGGGAAACACCATATATTTT
TRBV20-1,NA,NA,TRBJ1-2,CSHGSGKGYTF,TGCAGTCATGGCTCAGGGAAGGGCTACACCTTC
TRBV10-3,NA,NA,TRBJ1-2,CAIGEDGQVYGYTF,TGTGCCATCGGGGAGGACGGACAAGTTTATGGCTACACCTTC
TRBV7-2,once,TRBD2,TRBJ2-7,CASSLGGRVYEQYF,TGTGCCAGCAGCTTAGGAGGGAGGGTCTACGAGCAGTACTTC
TRBV6-5,once,NA,TRBJ1-1,CASRQSLNTEAFF,TGTGCCAGCAGGCAAAGCTTGAACACTGAAGCTTTCTTT
TRBV6-5,NA,TRBD1,TRBJ2-7,CASSYTGQGLYEQYF,TGTGCCAGCAGTTACACGGGACAGGGGCTCTACGAGCAGTACTTC
TRBV3-1/TRBV3-2,NA,TRBD2,TRBJ2-3,CASSRRLAGGTTDTQYF,TGTGCCAGCAGCCGGAGACTAGCGGGAGGGACCACAGATACGCAGTATTTT
TRBV3-1/TRBV3-2,NA,TRBD1,TRBJ1-4,CASSQSRTGDEKLFF,TGTGCCAGCAGCCAGTCCAGGACAGGGGATGAAAAACTGTTTTTT
TRBV7-2,once,NA,TRBJ2-7,CASSPLASSDEQYF,TGTGCCAGCAGCCCCCTGGCTAGCTCGGACGAGCAGTACTTC
TRBV28,few,TRBD1,TRBJ1-2,CASSPKGQGYGYTF,TGTGCCAGCAGTCCTAAGGGACAGGGCTATGGCTACACCTTC
TRBV20-1,NA,NA,TRBJ2-7,CSASRAQGIYEQYF,TGCAGTGCTAGTAGAGCGCAGGGGATCTACGAGCAGTACTTC
TRBV5-1,once,TRBD1,TRBJ1-4,CASSRAPGQGVEKLFF,TGCGCCAGCAGCCGAGCCCCGGGACAGGGAGTGGAAAAACTGTTTTTT
TRBV14,NA,NA,TRBJ2-1,CASSQELALTNEQFF,TGTGCCAGCAGCCAAGAACTCGCCTTGACTAATGAGCAGTTCTTC
TRBV5-1,NA,TRBD2,TRBJ2-5,CATMPGLALETQYF,TGCGCAACCATGCCGGGACTAGCTTTAGAGACCCAGTACTTC
TRBV3-1/TRBV3-2,NA,NA,TRBJ2-1,CASSPRVGTSYNEQFF,TGTGCCAGCAGCCCCAGGGTGGGCACCTCCTACAATGAGCAGTTCTTC
TRBV7-9,NA,NA,TRBJ1-1,CASSPAGWTEAFF,TGTGCCAGCAGCCCAGCGGGATGGACTGAAGCTTTCTTT